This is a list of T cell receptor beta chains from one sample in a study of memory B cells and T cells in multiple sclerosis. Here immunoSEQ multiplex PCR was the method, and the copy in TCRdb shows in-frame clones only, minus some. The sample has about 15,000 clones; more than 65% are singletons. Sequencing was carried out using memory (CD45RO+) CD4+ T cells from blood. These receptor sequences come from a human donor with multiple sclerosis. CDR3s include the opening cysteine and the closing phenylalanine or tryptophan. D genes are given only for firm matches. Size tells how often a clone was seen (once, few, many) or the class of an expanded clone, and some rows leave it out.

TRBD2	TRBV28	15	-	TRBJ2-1	CASSDLAGGYNEQFF	TGTGCCAGCAGCGATCTAGCGGGAGGTTACAATGAGCAGTTCTTC
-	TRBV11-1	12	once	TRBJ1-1	CASSFSNTEAFF	TGTGCCAGCAGCTTCTCGAACACTGAAGCTTTCTTT
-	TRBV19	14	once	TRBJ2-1	CASRTDTPYNEQFF	TGTGCCAGTAGGACGGACACTCCGTACAATGAGCAGTTCTTC
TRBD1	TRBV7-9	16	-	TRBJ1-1	CASSLGLMGQGAEAFF	TGTGCCAGCAGCTTAGGCCTCATGGGACAGGGGGCTGAAGCTTTCTTT
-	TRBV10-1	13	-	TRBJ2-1	CASALGAVNEQFF	TGCGCCAGCGCTCTAGGAGCGGTCAATGAGCAGTTCTTC
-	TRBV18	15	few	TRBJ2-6	CASSPPYSGANVLTF	TGTGCCAGCTCACCTCCCTACTCTGGGGCCAACGTCCTGACTTTC
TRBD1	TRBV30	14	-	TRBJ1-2	CAWGLRDREFGYTF	TGTGCCTGGGGACTGAGGGACAGGGAGTTTGGCTACACCTTC
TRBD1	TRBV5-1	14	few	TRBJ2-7	CASSDLQGNYEQYF	TGCGCCAGCAGCGACCTACAGGGGAACTACGAGCAGTACTTC
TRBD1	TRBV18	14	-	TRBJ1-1	CASSAGTGFTEAFF	TGTGCCAGCTCCGCCGGGACAGGGTTTACTGAAGCTTTCTTT
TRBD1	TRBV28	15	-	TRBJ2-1	CASSSPGQGYNEQFF	TGTGCCAGCAGCTCCCCTGGACAGGGCTACAATGAGCAGTTCTTC
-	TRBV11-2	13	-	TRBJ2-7	CASSFARSYEQYF	TGTGCCAGCAGCTTTGCGAGGAGCTACGAGCAGTACTTC
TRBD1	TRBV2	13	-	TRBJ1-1	CASSLDRDTEAFF	TGTGCCAGCAGCCTTGACAGGGATACTGAAGCTTTCTTT
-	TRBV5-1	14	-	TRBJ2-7	CASSLTVSSYEQYF	TGCGCCAGCAGCTTGACAGTTAGCTCCTACGAGCAGTACTTC
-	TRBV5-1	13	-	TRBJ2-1	CASSGGARGEQFF	TGCGCCAGCAGCGGGGGGGCCCGTGGTGAGCAGTTCTTC
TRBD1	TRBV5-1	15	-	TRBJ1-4	CASSLEGTGNEKLFF	TGCGCCAGCAGCTTGGAAGGGACAGGGAATGAAAAACTGTTTTTT
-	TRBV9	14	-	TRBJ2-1	CASSVDPGNNEQFF	TGTGCCAGCAGCGTTGATCCCGGTAACAATGAGCAGTTCTTC
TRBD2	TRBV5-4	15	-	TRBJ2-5	CASSLIAGLQETQYF	TGTGCCAGCAGCTTGATAGCGGGCCTCCAAGAGACCCAGTACTTC
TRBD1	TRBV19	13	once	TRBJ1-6	CASSNDRGSPLHF	TGTGCCAGTAGTAACGACAGGGGGTCACCCCTCCACTTT
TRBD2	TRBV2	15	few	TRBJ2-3	CASSGTSGSFGTQYF	TGTGCCAGCAGTGGGACTAGCGGGAGTTTTGGTACGCAGTATTTT
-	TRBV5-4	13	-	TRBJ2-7	CASSLFRGNEQYF	TGTGCCAGCAGCTTGTTCAGGGGAAACGAGCAGTACTTC
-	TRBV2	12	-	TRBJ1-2	CAREDRNYGYTF	TGTGCCAGGGAGGACAGAAACTATGGCTACACCTTC
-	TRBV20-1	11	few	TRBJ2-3	CSATRTEKQYF	TGCAGTGCTACCAGGACAGAAAAGCAGTATTTT
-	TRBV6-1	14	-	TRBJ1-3	CASRLESSGNTIYF	TGTGCCAGCAGATTAGAAAGCTCTGGAAACACCATATATTTT
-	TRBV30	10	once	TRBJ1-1	CAWMEAGAFF	TGTGCCTGGATGGAGGCGGGAGCTTTCTTT
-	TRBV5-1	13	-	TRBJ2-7	CASSWDTAVGQYF	TGCGCCAGCAGCTGGGACACGGCCGTGGGGCAGTACTTC
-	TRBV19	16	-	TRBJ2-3	CASSIGGWTVTDTQYF	TGTGCCAGTAGTATAGGGGGATGGACAGTCACAGATACGCAGTATTTT